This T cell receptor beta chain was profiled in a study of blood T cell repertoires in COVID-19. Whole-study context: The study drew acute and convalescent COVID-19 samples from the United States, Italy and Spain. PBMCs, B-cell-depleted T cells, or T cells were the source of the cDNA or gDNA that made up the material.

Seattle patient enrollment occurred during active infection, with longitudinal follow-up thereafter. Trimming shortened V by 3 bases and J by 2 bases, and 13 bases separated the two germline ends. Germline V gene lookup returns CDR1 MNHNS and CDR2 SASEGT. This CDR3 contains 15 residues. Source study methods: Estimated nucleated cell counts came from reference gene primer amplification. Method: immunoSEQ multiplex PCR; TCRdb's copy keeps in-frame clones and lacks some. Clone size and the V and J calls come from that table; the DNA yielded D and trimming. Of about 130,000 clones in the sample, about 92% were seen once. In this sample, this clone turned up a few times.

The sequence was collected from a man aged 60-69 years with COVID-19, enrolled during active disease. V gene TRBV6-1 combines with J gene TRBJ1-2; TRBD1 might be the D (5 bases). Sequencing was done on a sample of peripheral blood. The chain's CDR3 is CASSDQRGGNYGYTF. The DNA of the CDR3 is TGTGCCAGCAGTGACCAAAGGGGAGGGAACTATGGCTACACCTTC.